These T cell receptor beta chains were read from a single sample in a study of CD8+ T cells in alopecia areata. Clones were read by immunoSEQ multiplex PCR, and TCRdb kept only the in-frame ones, dropping some. The sample includes 150,000 to 250,000 clones, about three fifths seen only once; the top ten take less than 3.5%. Sample: CD4+ T cells sorted from blood, taken at week 4, from a patient treated with tofacitinib. The receptor source for this set is a human donor with alopecia areata. Each CDR3 is given with its conserved first and last residue. A D gene is named only where the DNA matches it firmly. The size entry is marked missing in some rows and otherwise reads once, few, many or a size class.

few TRBJ2-7 NA TRBV29-1 TGCAGCGTTGATTACGAGTACGAGCAGTACTTC CSVDYEYEQYF
few TRBJ1-1 NA TRBV2 TGTGCCAGCAGTGAAGCGCTTGGGGCTTTCTTT CASSEALGAFF
NA TRBJ2-5 NA TRBV7-2 TGTGCCAGCAGTCCCCGGACCTACTACCAAGAGACCCAGTACTTC CASSPRTYYQETQYF
NA TRBJ2-1 TRBD2 TRBV7-9 TGTGCCAGCAGCACCATGGGACTAGCGGGGGCCAATGAGCAGTTCTTC CASSTMGLAGANEQFF
NA TRBJ2-6 NA TRBV7-9 TGTGCCAGCAGCCCCCTCGTAGGGCACACCTCTGGGGCCAACGTCCTGACTTTC CASSPLVGHTSGANVLTF
NA TRBJ1-3 NA TRBV5-1 TGCGCCAGCAGCTTGGCCGGTCCGGGGGGAAACACCATATATTTT CASSLAGPGGNTIYF
NA TRBJ1-2 NA TRBV29-1 TGCAGCGTTGAGGATGTGAACTATGGCTACACCTTC CSVEDVNYGYTF
NA TRBJ2-5 NA TRBV5-1 TGCGCCAGCAGCTTGGACTCTAGTCGGGAGACCCAGTACTTC CASSLDSSRETQYF
NA TRBJ2-5 NA TRBV29-1 TGCAGCGGCCGTGAGGGCCAAGAGACCCAGTACTTC CSGREGQETQYF
NA TRBJ1-2 NA TRBV29-1 TGCAGCGTTGCCAACCAGGGGTTTAACTATGGCTACACCTTC CSVANQGFNYGYTF
few TRBJ2-2 TRBD2 TRBV2 TGTGCCAGCAGTGTCAAACTAGCGGGGGATGCCGGGGAGCTGTTTTTT CASSVKLAGDAGELFF
NA TRBJ2-7 NA TRBV20-1 TGCAGTGCTAGAGAGCTGGGGGAGCAGTACTTC CSARELGEQYF
NA TRBJ2-6 NA TRBV10-3 TGTGCCATCAGTGAAGGGGACGCTGGGGCCAACGTCCTGACTTTC CAISEGDAGANVLTF
few TRBJ2-2 TRBD2 TRBV7-9 TGTGCCAGCAGCTTAGCGATTAGCGGGGACTACACCGGGGAGCTGTTTTTT CASSLAISGDYTGELFF
NA TRBJ2-1 NA TRBV2 TGTGCCAGCAGTGAAAGCTCCTACAATGAGCAGTTCTTC CASSESSYNEQFF
NA TRBJ2-3 NA TRBV29-1 TGCAGCGTCCGAGGACGGAGCACAGATACGCAGTATTTT CSVRGRSTDTQYF
NA TRBJ2-7 TRBD1 TRBV29-1 TGCAGCGCCCAGGGACAGGCCTACGAGCAGTACTTC CSAQGQAYEQYF
once TRBJ2-5 NA TRBV20-1 TGCTCGGGATCGGGGGAGACCCAGTACTTC CSGSGETQYF
once TRBJ2-1 NA TRBV15 TGTGCCACCAGCATGGTCCTCTCCTACAATGAGCAGTTCTTC CATSMVLSYNEQFF
many TRBJ2-1 NA TRBV29-1 TGCAGCGGTAACAACAGGGTAGGCAATGAGCAGTTCTTC CSGNNRVGNEQFF
NA TRBJ2-2 NA TRBV4-2 TGTGCCAGCAGCCGGCCCATCGGACAGAACACCGGGGAGCTGTTTTTT CASSRPIGQNTGELFF
NA TRBJ2-6 NA TRBV27 TGTGCCAGCGCCGCCACAGCCTCTGGGGCCAACGTCCTGACTTTC CASAATASGANVLTF
few TRBJ2-5 NA TRBV29-1 TGCAGCGTTGGCGGCCTGAGGGAGACCCAGTACTTC CSVGGLRETQYF
NA TRBJ2-7 NA TRBV7-8 TGTGCCAGCAGCACCCGGACCCCCTACGAGCAGTACTTC CASSTRTPYEQYF
NA TRBJ2-5 TRBD1 TRBV7-2 TGTGCCAGCAGCCCCTGGACAGGTCCTCAAGAGACCCAGTACTTC CASSPWTGPQETQYF
few TRBJ1-5 NA TRBV2 TGTGCCAGCGTCCGGGGTAGCAATCAGCCCCAGCATTTT CASVRGSNQPQHF
few TRBJ1-1 NA TRBV29-1 TGCAGCGTTACCCGACCTCAAGGGTTGGGGGACACTGAAGCTTTCTTT CSVTRPQGLGDTEAFF
NA TRBJ2-1 TRBD1 TRBV25-1 TGTGCCAGCAGTGATTCCTCAGGGGGCTCCTACAATGAGCAGTTCTTC CASSDSSGGSYNEQFF
few TRBJ2-2 NA TRBV29-1 TGCAGCGTTGCGGGACTCCTGAACACCGGGGAGCTGTTTTTT CSVAGLLNTGELFF
NA TRBJ1-2 TRBD1 TRBV19 TGTGCCAGTAGTGCGGACAGGGAGGATGGCTACACCTTC CASSADREDGYTF
many TRBJ2-7 NA TRBV27 TGTGCCAGCAGTCCTTCGTGGACAGCCAGCTCCTACGAGCAGTACTTC CASSPSWTASSYEQYF
NA TRBJ2-3 NA TRBV5-1 TGCGCCAGCAGCCAGGACAGCAGCACAGATACGCAGTATTTT CASSQDSSTDTQYF
NA TRBJ2-4 NA TRBV2 TGTGCCAGCAGTCAACAGGTTTCGATTCAGTACTTC CASSQQVSIQYF
NA TRBJ1-1 NA TRBV7-9 TGTGCCAGCAGCCCCCGGGCCGGGCCTATGAACACTGAAGCTTTCTTT CASSPRAGPMNTEAFF
few TRBJ2-2 NA TRBV4-3 TGCGCCAGCAGCCAAGATAGGTCAGGGAGGACCGGGGAGCTGTTTTTT CASSQDRSGRTGELFF
NA TRBJ2-2 NA TRBV2 TGTGCCAGCAGTGGCAGGCATTCGGGCACCGGGGAGCTGTTTTTT CASSGRHSGTGELFF
NA TRBJ1-3 NA TRBV25-1 TGTGCCAGCTCAGCGTACGGAAACACCATATATTTT CASSAYGNTIYF
NA TRBJ1-1 NA TRBV2 TGTGCCAGCAGTGAAGGGAAGTCAAACACTGAAGCTTTCTTT CASSEGKSNTEAFF
few TRBJ2-5 NA TRBV5-1 TGCGCCAGCAGCTTGGAGGGGACCCAGTACTTC CASSLEGTQYF
NA TRBJ1-3 NA TRBV30 TGTGCCTGGAGTGTCCAGGGGGGAAACACCATATATTTT CAWSVQGGNTIYF
NA TRBJ2-3 NA TRBV4-2 TGTGCCAGCAGCCAAAGTCGGGGGGCGTTAGCGACAGATACGCAGTATTTT CASSQSRGALATDTQYF
once TRBJ2-7 NA TRBV28 TGTGCCAGCATAGGGGGTAGTCGCTACGAGCAGTACTTC CASIGGSRYEQYF
NA TRBJ2-3 NA TRBV30 TGTGCCTCGACCACAGGCCCCCTCCCGGATACGCAGTATTTT CASTTGPLPDTQYF
NA TRBJ2-5 NA TRBV7-2 TGTGCCAGCAGCTTAGGGCCACAAGAGACCCAGTACTTC CASSLGPQETQYF
NA TRBJ2-3 NA TRBV30 TGTGCCTGGAGTCCTGGCACAGATACGCAGTATTTT CAWSPGTDTQYF
NA TRBJ2-4 TRBD1 TRBV6-6 TGTGCCAGCAGTTCCGGGACAGGACAAAACATTCAGTACTTC CASSSGTGQNIQYF
NA TRBJ2-3 NA TRBV7-9 TGTGCCAGCAGCCAATACACAGATACGCAGTATTTT CASSQYTDTQYF
NA TRBJ2-7 NA TRBV7-8 TGTGCCAGCAGCGGACAGACGCGGCAGTACTTC CASSGQTRQYF
few TRBJ2-5 NA TRBV30 TGTGCCTGGAGTGTACGGGAGACCCAGTACTTC CAWSVRETQYF
NA TRBJ1-1 NA TRBV29-1 TGCAGCGTGATCAACCCCGGAGGGACTGAAGCTTTCTTT CSVINPGGTEAFF